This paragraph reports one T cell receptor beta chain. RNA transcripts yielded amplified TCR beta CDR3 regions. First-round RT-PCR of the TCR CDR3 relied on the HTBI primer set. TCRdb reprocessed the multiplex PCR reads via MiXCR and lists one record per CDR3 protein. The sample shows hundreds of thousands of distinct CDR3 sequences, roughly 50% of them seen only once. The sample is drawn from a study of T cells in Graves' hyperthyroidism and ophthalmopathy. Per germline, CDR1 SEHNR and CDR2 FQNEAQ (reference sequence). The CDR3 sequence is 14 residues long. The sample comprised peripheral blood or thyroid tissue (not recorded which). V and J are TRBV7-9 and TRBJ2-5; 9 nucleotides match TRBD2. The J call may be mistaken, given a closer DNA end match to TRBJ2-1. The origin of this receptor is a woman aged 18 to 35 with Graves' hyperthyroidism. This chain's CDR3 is CASSPGYSGSEQFF. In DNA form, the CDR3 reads TGTGCCAGCAGCCCCGGATATAGCGGGAGTGAGCAGTTCTTC.